This T cell receptor beta chain was recorded in a study of neurological immune-mediated disorders. This clonotype came up many times. The cDNA was generated through 5'RACE incorporating 10-nucleotide random UMIs. TCRdb reanalysed the 5' RACE reads using MiXCR and keeps one entry per CDR3 protein. The sample includes 15,000 to 20,000 distinct CDR3 sequences, about 14% of them seen just once. The CDR3 has 15 residues. V lost 5 bases and J lost 4, with 17 bases in between. In germline, CDR1 is MNHEY, CDR2 SMNVEV (reference sequence). Sequencing was performed on PBMCs. The clonotype comes from a man in his sixties with HTLV-1-associated myelopathy (HAM/TSP). V gene TRBV27 combines with J gene TRBJ1-2, with a tentative D call TRBD1 (6 bases). The CDR3 DNA reads as TGTGCCAGCAGTCGGGGGCAACAGGGAACCTATGGCTACACCTTC. Translated, it gives CASSRGQQGTYGYTF.